These 31 T cell receptor beta chains were all obtained from the same sample, sequenced in a study of shared clonotypes between healthy human individuals. Data came from immunoSEQ multiplex PCR; TCRdb stores just in-frame clones and leaves some out. This sample yields 2 million to 2.5 million clones, of which roughly 90% are seen a single time; roughly 0.34% belongs to the top ten. The sample was naive CD4+ T cells from PBMCs. Indicated subset: CD45RA+ positively selected. The receptor set was obtained from a man aged 18 to 35 in good health. Some clones in this sample may be carry-over from other donors' samples.

The V call is TRBV5-1, the J call TRBJ2-1; D may match TRBD1 or TRBD2 (6 bases each). Germline CDR1 and CDR2: SGHRS and YFSETQ. Trimming removed 6 bases from V and 10 bases from J, with 20 bases in between. The CDR3 loop spans 14 amino acids. In DNA, the CDR3 is TGCGCCAGCAACCCGGTTGGAGGGGGAGGCGAGCAGTTCTTC. This encodes CASNPVGGGGEQFF.

The rearrangement joins TRBV6-5 to TRBJ2-5; a possible D gene is TRBD2 (6 bases). The CDR3 contains 13 residues. Germline assignment: CDR1 MNHEY and CDR2 SVGAGI. Trimming shortened V by 5 bases and J by 0 bases, and 7 bases separated the two germline ends. DNA of the CDR3: TGTGCCAGCAGTAGGGACTACCAAGAGACCCAGTACTTC. Protein: CASSRDYQETQYF.

V usage is TRBV30 and J usage is TRBJ2-2, with D uncertain. CDR3 length: 15 amino acids. Trimming took 7 bases from V and 5 from J, leaving 20 bases between them. Germline V CDR1 and CDR2: GTSNPN, SVGIG (reference sequence). CDR3 residues: CASIKDHPRTGELFF. The CDR3 DNA sequence: TGTGCCTCCATTAAGGACCATCCCAGAACCGGGGAGCTGTTTTTT.

CDR3 amino acids: CASSWGGRRGINQPQHF. The CDR3 bases are TGTGCCAGCAGCTGGGGGGGGCGCCGAGGGATTAATCAGCCCCAGCATTTT. J is TRBJ1-5 and V is TRBV7-6; D possibly corresponds to TRBD1 (6 bases). This CDR3 contains 17 residues. Germline V gives CDR1 SGHVS, CDR2 FNYEAQ. V shed 4 bases and J shed 4 bases, with 20 bases lying between them.

V is TRBV6-1 and J is TRBJ1-3, with TRBD1 as a possible D gene (5 bases). The CDR3 contains 17 residues. Germline lookup yields CDR1 MNHNS and CDR2 SASEGT. With 4 bases removed from V and 2 bases from J, the gap between germline ends came to 18 bases. Here the CDR3 DNA reads TGTGCCAGCAGTGGACTGTATCGGAGGGGAGCTGGAAACACCATATATTTT. Protein sequence: CASSGLYRRGAGNTIYF.

About this clone: The same CDR3 also results from other DNA sequences found in this sample. This sequence joins TRBV5-4 and TRBJ2-2; D gene ambiguous. V was trimmed by 0 bases and J by 4 bases, leaving 10 bases between them. The CDR3 sequence is 15 residues long. Germline assignment: CDR1 SGHNT and CDR2 YYREEE (reference sequence). This chain's CDR3 is CASSLGAWPTGELFF. As DNA, the CDR3 is TGTGCCAGCAGCTTGGGCGCGTGGCCCACCGGGGAGCTGTTTTTT.

The chain couples TRBV7-2 to TRBJ2-5; no clear D. This CDR3 spans 14 amino acids. V was shortened by 11 bases and J by 3 bases, with 19 bases between the two germline ends. Germline values: CDR1 SGHTA, CDR2 FQGNSA. CDR3 sequence: CASANSRWEETQYF. The CDR3 coding sequence is TGTGCCTCAGCGAACTCAAGGTGGGAAGAGACCCAGTACTTC.

V gene TRBV12-2 combines with J gene TRBJ1-2; the table's D call, TRBD1, has no DNA check behind it. TRBV12-2 corresponds to a pseudogene. The CDR3 consists of 16 residues. In DNA form, the CDR3 reads TGTGCAAGTCGCTTAGGGGTCAGTAGGGGCACTGGCGGCTACACCTTC. Amino acids: CASRLGVSRGTGGYTF.

This clone was seen only once. The chain combines TRBV28 with TRBJ2-7; 10 bases fit TRBD1. J lost 7 bases, V lost 6 bases, and 9 bases had no gene match. CDR3 length: 14 residues. The V gene's germline CDR1 is MDHEN and CDR2 SYDVKM. This CDR3 is CASRYRDRGGEQYF. Written as DNA, the CDR3 is TGTGCCAGCAGATACCGGGACAGGGGTGGGGAGCAGTACTTC. Supplemented by reference TRBV28 and TRBJ2-7, the full variable domain reads DVKVTQSSRYLVKRTGEKVFLECVQDMDHENMFWYRQDPGLGLRLIYFSYDVKMKEKGDIPEGYSVSREKKERFSLILESASTNQTSMYLCASRYRDRGGEQYFGPGTRLTVT.

In its sample, this clone was seen once. The chain is built from TRBV11-2 and TRBJ1-1, with D uncertain. Germline assignment: CDR1 SGHAT and CDR2 FQNNGV. The CDR3 consists of 15 residues. V was trimmed by 0 bases and J by 1 base, leaving 9 bases between them. The CDR3 nucleotides are TGTGCCAGCAGCTTAGAGTTCGGAGGGAACACTGAAGCTTTCTTT. Amino acid sequence: CASSLEFGGNTEAFF.

The J gene is TRBJ2-3, the V gene TRBV10-3; D not resolved. The CDR3 totals 12 residues. Germline V CDR1 and CDR2: ENHRY, SYGVKD. Trimming removed 6 bases from V and 6 bases from J, with 10 bases in between. CDR3 amino acids: CAISPQSDTQYF. The CDR3 coding sequence is TGTGCCATCAGCCCTCAGTCCGATACGCAGTATTTT.

This sequence joins TRBV5-1 and TRBJ2-3, with 9 bases that match TRBD1. J lost 4 bases, V lost 0 bases, and 6 bases had no gene match. This CDR3 comprises 16 residues. The germline CDR1 and CDR2 sequences are SGHRS and YFSETQ. The CDR3 loop reads CASSLGTGARADTQYF. CDR3 bases: TGCGCCAGCAGCTTGGGGACAGGGGCAAGGGCAGATACGCAGTATTTT.

This rearrangement joins TRBV11-2 to TRBJ2-3; 8 nucleotides agree with TRBD1. The ends lost 3 bases at V and 1 base at J; junction bases unmatched: 3. Germline loops: CDR1 SGHAT, CDR2 FQNNGV. The CDR3 consists of 15 residues. CDR3 coding DNA: TGTGCCAGCAGCTTGGTCAGGGGGCGCACAGATACGCAGTATTTT. The encoded protein is CASSLVRGRTDTQYF.

The chain is built from TRBV7-2 and TRBJ1-4; no reliable D call. The CDR3 is 13 amino acids. Germline lookup yields CDR1 SGHTA and CDR2 FQGNSA. Trimming cost V 1 base and J 7 bases, with 7 bases left between them. This CDR3 is CASSLGVFEKLFF. Here the CDR3 DNA reads TGTGCCAGCAGCTTAGGGGTTTTTGAAAAACTGTTTTTT.

The chain recombines TRBV4-2 with TRBJ2-1; tentatively, D is TRBD2 (6 bases). Germline CDR1 LGHNA, CDR2 YNFKEQ. There are 13 residues in the CDR3. The V end was cut by 0 bases, the J end by 14 bases, with 14 bases between. CDR3 loop: CASSQDIGGTEFF. DNA of the CDR3: TGTGCCAGCAGCCAAGATATTGGGGGGACGGAGTTCTTC.

The V call is TRBV7-2, the J call TRBJ2-3; 8 nucleotides line up with TRBD2. V was pared by 2 bases and J by 6 bases, with 4 bases of the junction left unmatched. CDR1 and CDR2 (germline): SGHTA, FQGNSA. This CDR3 is 14 amino acids long. The CDR3 nucleotides read TGTGCCAGCAGCTTAACAGCGGGGGACGATACGCAGTATTTT. This sequence encodes CASSLTAGDDTQYF.

The rearrangement joins TRBV9 to TRBJ2-6; D not resolved. This CDR3 contains 17 residues. Per germline, CDR1 SGDLS and CDR2 YYNGEE. Trimming left V 6 bases short and J 3 bases short, with 19 bases between. In DNA form, the CDR3 reads TGTGCCAGCATGCGCGCCCGAAGGGCGATTGGGGCCAACGTCCTGACTTTC. This encodes CASMRARRAIGANVLTF.

The V call is TRBV7-3, the J call TRBJ1-1, with a possible D match to TRBD1 (6 bases). The CDR3 consists of 14 residues. The V end lost 2 bases, the J end lost 8 bases, and 15 bases lay between the germline ends. CDR1 SGHTA and CDR2 FQGTGA come from the germline V gene. CDR3 region: CASSLDGVGQEAFF. CDR3 DNA sequence: TGTGCCAGCAGCTTAGACGGGGTCGGACAGGAAGCTTTCTTT.

This clone has just one count. The gene calls are TRBV10-2 and TRBJ2-7, with D hard to call. CDR3 size: 11 residues. V was clipped by 6 bases and J by 3 bases, with 6 bases between them. The germline CDR1 and CDR2 sequences are WSHSY and SAAADI. For the CDR3, the DNA is TGCGCCAGCAGCGAAATCTACGAGCAGTACTTC. It encodes CASSEIYEQYF.

This CDR3 reads CASSLGDSPYTDTQYF. The CDR3 DNA reads TGCGCCAGCAGCTTGGGGGACAGTCCATACACAGATACGCAGTATTTT. This chain connects TRBV5-1 to TRBJ2-3; 7 bases are shared with TRBD1. The CDR3 is made up of 16 amino acids. Germline values: CDR1 SGHRS, CDR2 YFSETQ. The ends lost 0 bases at V and 2 bases at J; junction bases unmatched: 6.

This clone has just one count. This specimen includes other DNA sequences encoding the same CDR3. The chain recombines TRBV5-1 with TRBJ2-7, with D hard to call. The CDR3 is 13 amino acids. The V end was cut by 0 bases, the J end by 0 bases, with 4 bases between. Germline V gene lookup returns CDR1 SGHRS and CDR2 YFSETQ. The CDR3 sequence is CASSLGSSYEQYF. For the CDR3, the DNA is TGCGCCAGCAGCTTGGGATCCTCCTACGAGCAGTACTTC.

The J gene is TRBJ2-7, the V gene TRBV27; 8 bases are shared with TRBD2. V gave up 4 bases and J gave up 2 bases; unmatched junction bases: 7. The CDR3 totals 15 residues. Per the germline V gene, CDR1 is MNHEY and CDR2 is SMNVEV (reference sequence). CDR3 bases: TGTGCCAGCAGTTATCGTAGCGGGATTCCCTACGAGCAGTACTTC. Its translation: CASSYRSGIPYEQYF.

The chain combines TRBV6-1 with TRBJ2-5; D may be TRBD2 (6 bases). This CDR3 comprises 15 residues. V was trimmed by 2 bases and J by 4 bases, leaving 14 bases between them. Looked up from germline, CDR1 is MNHNS and CDR2 is SASEGT. Here the CDR3 DNA reads TGTGCCAGCAGTGAATCTCGGGGGACGGGAGAGACCCAGTACTTC. Amino acid sequence: CASSESRGTGETQYF.

This chain joins TRBV30 and TRBJ2-7; 7 bases are shared with TRBD2. The CDR3 runs to 11 residues. J lost 5 bases, V lost 5 bases, and 3 bases had no gene match. The germline CDR1 and CDR2 sequences are GTSNPN and SVGIG (reference sequence). This CDR3 is CAWAGVDEQYF. CDR3 sequence (DNA): TGTGCCTGGGCGGGAGTAGACGAGCAGTACTTC.

In the case of this clone: The conserved final phenylalanine or tryptophan is absent from the CDR3, which likely points to a read error. The chain combines TRBV5-6 with TRBJ1-5; weak D call: TRBD1 (5 bases). The CDR3 covers 14 residues. Trimming shortened V by 4 bases and J by 3 bases, and 11 bases separated the two germline ends. Per germline, CDR1 SGHDT and CDR2 YYEEEE. As DNA, the CDR3 is TGTGCCAGCAGCGAGCAGGGAACCAATCAGCCCCAGCATGTT. The encoded protein is CASSEQGTNQPQHV.

The CDR3 nucleotides are TGTGCCAGTATGAGGGGGCGGTACACCGGGGAGCTGTTTTTT. Protein product: CASMRGRYTGELFF. The chain combines TRBV19 with TRBJ2-2, with TRBD1 matching over 7 bases. V dropped 7 bases and J dropped 3; count of bases not matched to a gene: 5. Germline V CDR1 and CDR2: LNHDA, SQIVND (reference sequence). This CDR3 is 14 amino acids long.

This clone was counted once. CDR3 coding DNA: TGTGCCAGCAGCGTTAGCGGGAGTTATGCCGGGGAGCTGTTTTTT. Its protein product is CASSVSGSYAGELFF. The chain combines TRBV9 with TRBJ2-2, with 9 bases matching TRBD2. The CDR3 has 15 amino acids. V shed 2 bases, J shed 6 bases, and the junction held 5 bases outside the gene matches. Germline lookup yields CDR1 SGDLS and CDR2 YYNGEE.

V usage is TRBV5-8 and J usage is TRBJ1-2, with TRBD1 as a possible D gene (5 bases). This CDR3 is 14 amino acids long. Germline lookup yields CDR1 SGHTS and CDR2 YDEGEE. Trimming took 3 bases from V and 4 from J, leaving 13 bases between them. CDR3 sequence: CASSSWGRAYGYTF. CDR3 sequence (DNA): TGTGCCAGCAGCTCATGGGGCAGGGCCTATGGCTACACCTTC.

The CDR3 here is CASGSNGQSRETQYF. For the CDR3, the DNA is TGTGCCAGCGGCTCCAACGGACAGAGTAGAGAGACCCAGTACTTC. The rearrangement uses TRBV5-4 and TRBJ2-5; D may be TRBD1 (6 bases). Germline lookup yields CDR1 SGHNT and CDR2 YYREEE (reference sequence). V was trimmed by 7 bases and J by 4 bases, leaving 20 bases between them. CDR3 length equals 15 residues.

The CDR3 bases are TGTGCCAGCAGTGAAGGGCAGGGGTTGGGAGAGACCCAGTACTTC. Residues: CASSEGQGLGETQYF. The chain employs TRBV2 and TRBJ2-5; a weak D match, TRBD1 (6 bases). Trimming removed 1 base from V and 4 bases from J, with 13 bases in between. The CDR3 is made up of 15 amino acids. The V gene's germline CDR1 is SNHLY and CDR2 FYNNEI.

Regarding this clone: A read error may account for a junction end that differs from germline. This chain links TRBV6-1 with TRBJ2-4; the match to TRBD1 covers 7 bases. CDR1 is MNHNS, CDR2 SASEGT, per germline. The CDR3 is 12 residues long. The CDR3 reads CASSARQGIWNF. The CDR3 DNA follows: TGTGCCAGCAGTGCGAGACAGGGAATATGGAACTTC.